This T cell receptor (beta chain) emerged from a study of blood T cell repertoires in COVID-19. Germline values: CDR1 SEHNR, CDR2 FQNEAQ (reference sequence). The length of the CDR3 is 13 residues. Trimming shortened V by 2 bases and J by 8 bases, and 12 bases separated the two germline ends. Across 24 US areas, participants ranged in age from about 18 to 89 years. TCRdb's table, derived via immunoSEQ multiplex PCR, lists solely in-frame clones and lacks some. The data hold about 220,000 clones, with about nine tenths observed a single time. Sequenced sample: PBMCs or T cells enriched from blood (not recorded which). This sequence joins TRBV7-9 and TRBJ1-2, with D unclear. This clonotype originated in a middle-aged woman with acute COVID-19. The CDR3 nucleotides read TGTGCCAGCAGCTTATACCCGGCGGGAGGCTACACCTTC. As protein: CASSLYPAGGYTF.